What follows describes a single TCR beta chain. This sample was included in a study of cytomegalovirus exposure and HLA in healthy donors. The CDR3 loop spans 13 amino acids. V lost 4 bases and J lost 5; bases outside the gene matches: 5. The V gene's germline CDR1 is SQVTM and CDR2 ANQGSEA. The method was immunoSEQ multiplex PCR; TCRdb's version includes in-frame clones alone and lacks a portion of them. The sample holds approximately 130,000 clones, 85% to 90% seen once. The source material was PBMCs. The V call is TRBV29-1, the J call TRBJ1-1; 9 bases agree with TRBD1. This sequence was found in a woman in her late teens or twenties in good health and CMV-seronegative. The CDR3 loop is CSVVQGAATEAFF. CDR3 in DNA: TGCAGCGTTGTACAGGGGGCAGCGACTGAAGCTTTCTTT.